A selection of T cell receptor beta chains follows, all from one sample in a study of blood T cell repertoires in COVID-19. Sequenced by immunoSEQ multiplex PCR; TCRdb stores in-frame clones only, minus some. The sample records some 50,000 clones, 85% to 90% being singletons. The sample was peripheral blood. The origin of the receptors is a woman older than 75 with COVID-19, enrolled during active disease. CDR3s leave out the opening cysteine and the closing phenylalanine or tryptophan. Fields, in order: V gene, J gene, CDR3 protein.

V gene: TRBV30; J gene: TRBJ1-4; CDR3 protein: AWSDRNPATNEKLF
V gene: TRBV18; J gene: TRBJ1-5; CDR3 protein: ASSPRDRGFRNQPQH
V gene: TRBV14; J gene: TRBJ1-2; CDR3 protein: ASSQAGLGYT
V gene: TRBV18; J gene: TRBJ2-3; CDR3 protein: ASSPRLAGRADTQY
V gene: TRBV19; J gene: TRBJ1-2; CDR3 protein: ASRDRGRSDGYT
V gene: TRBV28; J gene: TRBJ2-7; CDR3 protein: ASSLTVSAYEQY
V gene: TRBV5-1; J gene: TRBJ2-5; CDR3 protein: ASSLTSGGGTQY
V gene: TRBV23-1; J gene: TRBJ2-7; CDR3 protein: ASKGRATYEQY
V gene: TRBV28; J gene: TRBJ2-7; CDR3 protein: ASSFLRGPYEQY
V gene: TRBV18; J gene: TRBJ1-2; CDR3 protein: ASSPPATGGNYGYT
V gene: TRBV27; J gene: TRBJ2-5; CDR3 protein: ASSLSRSEETQY
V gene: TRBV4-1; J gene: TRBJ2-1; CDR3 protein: ARTPGGGGAYNEQF
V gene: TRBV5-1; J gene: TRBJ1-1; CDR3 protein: ASSFRTGGLTEAF
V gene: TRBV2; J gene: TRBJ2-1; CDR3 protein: ASNPSVSSYNEQF
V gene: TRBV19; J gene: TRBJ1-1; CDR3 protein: ASSIVVGQMNTEAF
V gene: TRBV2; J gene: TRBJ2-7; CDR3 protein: ASRAGLAGNTYEQY
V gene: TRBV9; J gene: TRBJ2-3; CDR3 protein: ASSVAWGLADTDTQY
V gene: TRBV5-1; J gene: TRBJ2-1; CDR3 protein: ASSLRWDRDAEQF
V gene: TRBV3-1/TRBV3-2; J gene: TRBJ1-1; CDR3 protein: ASSDGGVNTEAF
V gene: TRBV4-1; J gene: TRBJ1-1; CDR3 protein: ASSQDAGTGGGGTEAF
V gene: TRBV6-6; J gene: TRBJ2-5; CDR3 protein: ASSYRDSIHQETQY
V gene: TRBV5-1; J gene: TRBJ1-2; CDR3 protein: ASSEGQLNYGYT
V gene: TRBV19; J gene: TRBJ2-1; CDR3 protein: ASSTQGAGYNEQF
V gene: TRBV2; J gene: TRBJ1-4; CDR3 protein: ASRGFANEKLF
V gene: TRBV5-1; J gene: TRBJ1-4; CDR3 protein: ASSRDSTSTNEKLF
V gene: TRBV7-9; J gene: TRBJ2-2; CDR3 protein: ASSSPTAGGRGTGELF
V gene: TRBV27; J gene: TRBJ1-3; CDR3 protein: ASSLSPVSGNTIY
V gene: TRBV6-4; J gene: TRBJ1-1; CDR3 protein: ASSDQTGFEAF
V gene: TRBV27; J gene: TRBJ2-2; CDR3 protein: ASSPGLANTGELF
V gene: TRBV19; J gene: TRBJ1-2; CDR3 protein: ASSIGRGTANYGYT
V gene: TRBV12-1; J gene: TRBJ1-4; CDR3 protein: ASSPNDSYPTNEKLF
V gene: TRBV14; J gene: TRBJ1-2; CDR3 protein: ASSQEQINYGYT
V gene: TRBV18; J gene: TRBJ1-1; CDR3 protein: ASSHRTAMNTEAF
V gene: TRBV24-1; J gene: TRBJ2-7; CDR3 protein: ATSDPGQGVSEQY
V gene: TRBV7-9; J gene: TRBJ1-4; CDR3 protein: ASSNDPVTRRNEKLF
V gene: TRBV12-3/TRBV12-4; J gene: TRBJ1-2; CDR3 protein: ASIPTGYYGYT
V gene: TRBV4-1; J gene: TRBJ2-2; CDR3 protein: ASSQEVQNTGELF
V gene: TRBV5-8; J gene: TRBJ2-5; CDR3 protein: ADSRQYQETQY
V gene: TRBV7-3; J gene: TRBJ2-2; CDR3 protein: ASSLGRGTPGELF
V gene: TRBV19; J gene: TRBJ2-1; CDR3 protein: ASRTAASYNEQF
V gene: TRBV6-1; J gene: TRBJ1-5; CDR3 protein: ASSLKGNQPQH
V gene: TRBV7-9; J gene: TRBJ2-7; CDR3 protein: ASSLSGPPDAQY
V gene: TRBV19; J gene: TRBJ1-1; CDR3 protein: ASSSDRVTEAF
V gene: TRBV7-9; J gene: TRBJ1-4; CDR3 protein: ASSERRGREKLF
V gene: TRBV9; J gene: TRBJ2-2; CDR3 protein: ASSVISGTVPGELF
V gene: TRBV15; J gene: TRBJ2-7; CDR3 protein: ATSRGTGGGSYEQY
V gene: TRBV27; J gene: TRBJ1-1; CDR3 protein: ASRWATEAF
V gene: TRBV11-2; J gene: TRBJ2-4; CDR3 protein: ASSRNGGGNIQY
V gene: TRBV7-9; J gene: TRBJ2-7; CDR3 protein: ASSRDSFQGEQY
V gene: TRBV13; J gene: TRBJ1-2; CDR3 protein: ASSLDTTVGHGYT
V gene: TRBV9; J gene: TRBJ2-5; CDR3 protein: ASSARGQGAGETQY
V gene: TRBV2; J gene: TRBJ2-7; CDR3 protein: ASSAGLAASYEQY
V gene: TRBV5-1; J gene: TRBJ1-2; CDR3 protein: ASQIGGQGAAYGYT